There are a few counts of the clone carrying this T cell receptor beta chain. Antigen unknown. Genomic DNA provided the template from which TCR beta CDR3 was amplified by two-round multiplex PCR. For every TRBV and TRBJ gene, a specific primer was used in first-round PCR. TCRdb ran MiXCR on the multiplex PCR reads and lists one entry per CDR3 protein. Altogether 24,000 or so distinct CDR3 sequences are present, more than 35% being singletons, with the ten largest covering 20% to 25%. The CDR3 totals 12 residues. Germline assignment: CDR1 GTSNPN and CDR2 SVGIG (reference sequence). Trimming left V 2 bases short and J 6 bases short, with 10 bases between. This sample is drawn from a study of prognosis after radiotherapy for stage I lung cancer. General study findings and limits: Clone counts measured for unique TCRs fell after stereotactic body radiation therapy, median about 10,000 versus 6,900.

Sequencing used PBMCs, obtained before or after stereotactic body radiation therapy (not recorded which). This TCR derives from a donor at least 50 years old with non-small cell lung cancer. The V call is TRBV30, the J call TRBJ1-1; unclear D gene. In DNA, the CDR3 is TGTGCCTGGAGTACCGAGGACGCTGAAGCTTTCTTT. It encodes CAWSTEDAEAFF.